The 9 T cell receptor beta chains reported below all come from one sample, sequenced in a study of blood T cell repertoires in COVID-19 (dated by TCRdb to 2020 to 2022). Libraries came from the immunoSEQ multiplex PCR assay. TCRdb mirrors the immuneACCESS table, restricted to in-frame sequences. Some clones are absent from its copies; in checked studies, under half trace to an unresolved V gene, and the reason for the others is unknown. The sample includes a few hundred thousand clones, with 80% to 90% observed a single time. Of the sample, roughly 1.1% is held by the ten largest clones. The sample taken for sequencing was PBMCs or T cells enriched from blood (not recorded which). These TCRs come from a man in his thirties or forties who had recovered from COVID-19.

The V gene is TRBV5-1, the J gene TRBJ1-1; 7 positions agree with TRBD1. Germline trimming cut 0 bases from V and 4 bases from J; bases unmatched to any gene: 3. The CDR3 is made up of 14 amino acids. Germline V CDR1 and CDR2: SGHRS, YFSETQ. The CDR3 bases are TGCGCCAGCAGCTTGGGGGACAGTAGCACTGAAGCTTTCTTT. Protein product: CASSLGDSSTEAFF.

The V call is TRBV6-5, the J call TRBJ2-7; unclear D gene. The CDR3 has 14 amino acids. Germline values: CDR1 MNHEY, CDR2 SVGAGI. Between the trimmed V and J ends, which lost 2 bases and 0 bases, there was a span of 8 bases. The CDR3 region is CASSYTTGSYEQYF. CDR3 DNA sequence: TGTGCCAGCAGTTACACCACGGGCTCCTACGAGCAGTACTTC.

The chain combines TRBV6-6 with TRBJ1-3; D not certain. The ends were cut back, 2 bases at V and 4 bases at J, with 6 bases in the middle. CDR1 and CDR2 (germline): MNHNY, SVGAGI (reference sequence). The CDR3 runs to 13 residues. This CDR3 is CASSYVSGNTIYF. In nucleotides, the CDR3 is TGTGCCAGCAGTTACGTATCCGGAAACACCATATATTTT.

The chain links TRBV12-5 to TRBJ2-1; TRBD1 aligns across 7 bases. V lost 2 bases, J lost 4 bases, and 8 bases stayed unmatched. This CDR3 comprises 16 residues. Germline values: CDR1 LGHNT, CDR2 FRNRAP. The CDR3 sequence is CASGLSSGTVYNEQFF. The CDR3 DNA sequence: TGTGCTAGTGGTTTGTCATCCGGGACAGTTTACAATGAGCAGTTCTTC.

This clone appeared a single time. This sequence joins TRBV7-9 and TRBJ1-6; D is ambiguous. The CDR3 covers 15 residues. V lost 1 base and J lost 5, with 9 bases in between. The V gene's germline CDR1 is SEHNR and CDR2 FQNEAQ (reference sequence). CDR3 protein: CASSLESGNNSPLHF. CDR3 DNA: TGTGCCAGCAGCTTAGAGTCGGGGAATAATTCACCCCTCCACTTT.

The chain combines TRBV6-1 with TRBJ2-1, with 7 bases aligning to TRBD2. This CDR3 comprises 16 residues. Trimming cost V 1 base and J 1 base; bases outside gene matches: 4. The germline gives CDR1 MNHNS, CDR2 SASEGT. The CDR3 spells CASSEDPGRSYNEQFF. The CDR3 DNA follows: TGTGCCAGCAGTGAAGACCCCGGGAGGTCCTACAATGAGCAGTTCTTC.

This clone was found a few times. In nucleotides, the CDR3 is TGTGCCAGCAGAAGACAGGGGGGGATCTATGGCTACACCTTC. Protein: CASRRQGGIYGYTF. V usage is TRBV6-5 and J usage is TRBJ1-2; 9 bases line up with TRBD1. The V gene end was trimmed by 6 bases and the J gene end by 4 bases; junction bases not matched to a gene: 6. The CDR3 extends over 14 amino acids. Germline values: CDR1 MNHEY, CDR2 SVGAGI.

The chain carries TRBV28 and TRBJ2-3; the match to TRBD2 covers 14 bases. CDR1 is MDHEN, CDR2 SYDVKM, per germline. After removal of 3 bases from V and 1 base from J, the junction contained 6 bases not matched to a gene. This CDR3 spans 18 amino acids. Written as DNA, the CDR3 is TGTGCCAGCAGTTTGCTCCGGACTAGCGGGAGGCGCACAGATACGCAGTATTTT. It specifies CASSLLRTSGRRTDTQYF.

V gene TRBV7-8 combines with J gene TRBJ1-1; D gene unclear. CDR3 length: 14 amino acids. The germline V gene has CDR1 SGHVS and CDR2 FQNEAQ. V lost 2 bases to trimming and J lost 1 base, with 8 bases between them. CDR3 loop: CASSLIAGNTEAFF. The CDR3 DNA follows: TGTGCCAGCAGCTTAATTGCAGGGAACACTGAAGCTTTCTTT.